This TCR beta chain was retrieved from a study of blood T cell repertoires in COVID-19. TCRdb's copy holds only in-frame clones and misses some; the assay was immunoSEQ multiplex PCR. The sample yields over 130,000 clones, over 80% seen once. The CDR3 sequence is 13 residues long. V shed 11 bases, J shed 4 bases, and the junction held 10 bases outside the gene matches. CDR1 is SNHLY and CDR2 is FYNNEI in the germline V gene. Input material: peripheral blood. The chain combines TRBV2 with TRBJ1-2, with 7 bases that match TRBD1. The sequence derives from a woman aged 80 or over with acute or convalescent COVID-19. CDR3 sequence reads: CARRGQDLYGYTF. CDR3 coding DNA: TGTGCCCGAAGGGGGCAGGACCTCTATGGCTACACCTTC.